The source of this TCR beta chain is a study of T cells expressing NK-cell markers. Comments on this clonotype: The target antigen is unknown.

Study results and limitations: These clonotypes additionally ranked first within the CD3+CD56-NKG2C+ fraction of a few donors. HCMV specificity of the expanded NKG2C+ T cell clones stayed unclear.

TCRdb reanalyzed the 5' RACE reads, giving one entry per CDR3 protein sequence and no DNA. Here the sample table reports around 470,000 distinct CDR3 sequences. The CDR3 covers 15 residues. The V gene's germline CDR1 is MGHRA and CDR2 YSYEKL. This chain uses TRBV4-1 with TRBJ2-5; TCRdb proposes TRBD2, but this gene call is untestable without DNA. The sample was blood T cells: a sorted CD56 or NKG2C T cell subset, CD4+ or CD8+ T cells, or bulk PBMC T cells (not recorded which). The receptor was isolated from a woman aged 45-65 years in good health. CDR3 sequence reads: CASSRPGTSNRTQYF.